Listed below are T cell receptor beta chains from one sample, sequenced in a study of Graves' ophthalmopathy and Graves' hyperthyroidism. TCRdb independently ran MiXCR on the multiplex PCR reads; one entry per CDR3 protein. The sample includes around 1.1 million distinct CDR3 sequences, about 38% of them seen just once. Source material: peripheral blood or thyroid tissue (not recorded which). The source of these receptors is an adult man with Graves' hyperthyroidism. The CDR3 runs from the conserved cysteine through the conserved F or W. The D gene is left open where the match is weak. Not every row has a clone size; where given, it reads once, few, many or a size class.

V: TRBV20-1
size: NA
J: TRBJ2-7
D: NA
DNA: TGCAGTGCTGCGGACGGACTGTACGAGCAGTACTTC
CDR3: CSAADGLYEQYF

V: TRBV12-3/TRBV12-4
size: few
J: TRBJ1-2
D: NA
DNA: TGTGCCAGCAGTTTCTTCCTAAACTATGGCTACACCTTC
CDR3: CASSFFLNYGYTF

V: TRBV11-2
size: few
J: TRBJ1-5
D: NA
DNA: TGTGCCAGCAGCCCCGAATGGGGGAGCAATCAGCCCCAGCATTTT
CDR3: CASSPEWGSNQPQHF

V: TRBV11-2
size: NA
J: TRBJ2-7
D: TRBD2
DNA: TGTGCCAGCAGCTCTATCCCTAGCGGGCCCTCCTACGAGCAGTACTTC
CDR3: CASSSIPSGPSYEQYF

V: TRBV7-2
size: many
J: TRBJ1-2
D: NA
DNA: TGTGCCAGCAGCTTAGCTTACACACAGGATCCGCACTTC
CDR3: CASSLAYTQDPHF

V: TRBV14
size: few
J: TRBJ1-2
D: NA
DNA: TGTGCCAGCAGTTACCGGAGGGACTCCATTTATGGCTACACCTTC
CDR3: CASSYRRDSIYGYTF

V: TRBV6-6
size: NA
J: TRBJ2-7
D: NA
DNA: TGTGCCAGCAGTTTCTCAGGGGCCAGTCACTACGAGCAGTACTTC
CDR3: CASSFSGASHYEQYF

V: TRBV5-1
size: many
J: TRBJ1-2
D: TRBD1
DNA: TGCGCCAGCAGCCGCACCGACAGGGATGACGGCTACACCTTC
CDR3: CASSRTDRDDGYTF

V: TRBV4-3
size: many
J: TRBJ1-2
D: NA
DNA: TGCGCCAGCAGCCAAGATGCACAGGCCAGCTATGGCTACACCTTC
CDR3: CASSQDAQASYGYTF

V: TRBV7-2
size: NA
J: TRBJ2-5
D: NA
DNA: TGTGCCAGCAGCCCCAGGACGGTCTTAAGGGAGACCCAGTACTTC
CDR3: CASSPRTVLRETQYF

V: TRBV20-1
size: NA
J: TRBJ2-5
D: TRBD1
DNA: TGCAGTGCTAGAGCAATCAAGACAGGGCGCCAAGAGACCCAGTACTTC
CDR3: CSARAIKTGRQETQYF

V: TRBV15
size: many
J: TRBJ2-5
D: TRBD1
DNA: TGTGCCACCAGCAGACCGACAGGGGGCCGGGAGACCCAGTACTTC
CDR3: CATSRPTGGRETQYF

V: TRBV6-5
size: few
J: TRBJ1-1
D: TRBD1
DNA: TGTGCCAGCAGTTACTTCGGACAGGCACGATTACCGAACACTGAAGCTTTCTTT
CDR3: CASSYFGQARLPNTEAFF

V: TRBV9
size: few
J: TRBJ2-7
D: NA
DNA: TGTGCCAGCAGCGTAGATGCGGGATCCTACGAGCAGTACTTC
CDR3: CASSVDAGSYEQYF

V: TRBV25-1
size: many
J: TRBJ1-2
D: NA
DNA: TGTGCCAGCACGGGGCCCTCGGGTTCCGGCTACACCTTC
CDR3: CASTGPSGSGYTF